This T cell receptor beta chain is drawn from a study of early T cells in non-severe SARS-CoV-2 infection. TCRdb recomputed calls from the 5' RACE reads with MiXCR, one row per CDR3 protein. The data show under 35,000 distinct CDR3 sequences, under 7.5% seen once. This clonotype was observed many times. The receptor was derived from an adult who was a healthcare worker with PCR-confirmed SARS-CoV-2 infection or an uninfected control (not recorded which). The sample taken for sequencing was whole blood.

CDR3 residues: CASSLARESQQETQYF. The CDR3 bases are TGTGCCAGCAGCTTGGCTCGGGAATCCCAGCAAGAGACCCAGTACTTC. This chain connects TRBV5-8 to TRBJ2-5, with D tentatively TRBD2 (5 bases). This CDR3 region has 16 residues. The ends were cut back, 0 bases at V and 2 bases at J, with 14 bases in the middle. CDR1 is SGHTS and CDR2 is YDEGEE in the germline V gene. Based on the CDR3 plus reference TRBV5-8 and TRBJ2-5, the full variable domain is EAGVTQSPTHLIKTRGQQATLRCSPISGHTSVYWYQQALGLGLQFLLWYDEGEERNRGNFPPRFSGRQFPNYSSELNVNALELEDSALYLCASSLARESQQETQYFGPGTRLLVL.